The rows below give T cell receptor beta chains drawn from one sample of a study of T cells of healthy individuals. TCRdb independently ran MiXCR on the 5' RACE reads; one entry per CDR3 protein. The table includes 85,000 to 100,000 distinct CDR3 sequences, approximately 15% detected once. Every receptor here comes from a human donor in good health. CDR3s include the opening cysteine and the closing phenylalanine or tryptophan. A D gene is named only where the DNA matches it firmly. Rows give clone size only sometimes, using once, few, many, or a class for an expanded clone.

d_call,j_call,clone_size,v_call,cdr3_aa,cdr3_nt
.,TRBJ2-3,many,TRBV12-3/TRBV12-4,CASSLPWASRDTQYF,TGTGCCAGCAGTCTCCCTTGGGCCAGTCGGGATACGCAGTATTTT
.,TRBJ2-2,few,TRBV12-5,CASVSGTTGELFF,TGTGCTAGTGTGTCAGGGACCACCGGGGAGCTGTTTTTT
TRBD1,TRBJ2-1,few,TRBV2,CASGVRGPTYNEQFF,TGTGCCAGCGGGGTCAGGGGGCCTACCTACAATGAGCAGTTCTTC
.,TRBJ2-1,.,TRBV10-3,CAISEDQGVREQFF,TGTGCCATCAGTGAAGATCAAGGGGTTCGGGAGCAGTTCTTC
.,TRBJ1-2,.,TRBV29-1,CSVEVTRGEGYTF,TGCAGCGTTGAAGTTACTAGGGGGGAAGGCTACACCTTC
TRBD2,TRBJ2-4,.,TRBV7-3,CASSPRPSGGARDIQYF,TGTGCCAGCAGCCCTCGGCCTAGCGGGGGGGCCAGAGACATTCAGTACTTC
TRBD1,TRBJ2-2,.,TRBV7-9,CASRSTGGSGELFF,TGTGCCAGCAGGAGCACAGGGGGCTCCGGGGAGCTGTTTTTT
TRBD2,TRBJ2-1,.,TRBV5-6,CASSLNLAGRHNEQFF,TGTGCCAGCAGCTTGAATCTAGCGGGGCGACACAATGAGCAGTTCTTC
.,TRBJ2-5,.,TRBV7-2,CASSQDIGYQETQYF,TGTGCCAGCAGCCAAGATATCGGATACCAAGAGACCCAGTACTTC
.,TRBJ2-7,many,TRBV6-9,CASSYSPKPRAPYEQYF,TGTGCCAGCAGTTATTCGCCCAAACCGCGCGCGCCTTACGAGCAGTACTTC
TRBD2,TRBJ2-2,.,TRBV4-1,CASSPTAGGYTGELFF,TGCGCCAGCAGCCCAACAGCGGGGGGCTACACCGGGGAGCTGTTTTTT
.,TRBJ1-1,.,TRBV21-1,CASSSRQVPTLRPEAFF,TGTGCCAGCAGCTCCCGACAGGTCCCCACTTTGAGGCCTGAAGCTTTCTTT
TRBD2,TRBJ2-7,.,TRBV29-1,CSVVGLAGAPSYEQYF,TGCAGCGTTGTGGGCCTAGCGGGAGCCCCGTCCTACGAGCAGTACTTC
.,TRBJ1-5,many,TRBV29-1,CSVGSGFNQPQHF,TGCAGCGTTGGTTCAGGTTTCAATCAGCCCCAGCATTTT
.,TRBJ2-1,many,TRBV20-1,CSARDVNEQFF,TGCAGTGCTAGAGATGTCAATGAGCAGTTCTTC
.,TRBJ2-1,few,TRBV10-3,CAISGAGNYNEQFF,TGTGCCATCAGTGGGGCAGGGAATTACAATGAGCAGTTCTTC
.,TRBJ1-1,.,TRBV20-1,CSARMGRREDTEAFF,TGCAGTGCTAGAATGGGGAGGAGGGAGGACACTGAAGCTTTCTTT
TRBD1,TRBJ2-7,few,TRBV20-1,CSALQGEPYEQYF,TGCAGTGCTCTACAGGGGGAGCCTTACGAGCAGTACTTC
.,TRBJ2-7,many,TRBV7-8,CASSPLREQYF,TGTGCCAGCAGCCCCCTACGCGAGCAGTACTTC
.,TRBJ1-1,once,TRBV6-5,CASSYSGVGGRPEAFF,TGTGCCAGCAGTTACTCTGGGGTTGGGGGTAGGCCTGAAGCTTTCTTT
TRBD2,TRBJ2-1,few,TRBV6-2/TRBV6-3,CASSPSGRVYNEQFF,TGTGCCAGCAGCCCTAGCGGGAGAGTGTACAATGAGCAGTTCTTC
.,TRBJ2-7,.,TRBV7-2,CASSSFSGGQGSEQYF,TGTGCCAGCAGCAGCTTCTCGGGTGGGCAGGGGAGCGAGCAGTACTTC
TRBD1,TRBJ1-5,many,TRBV28,CASSSRDSSRQPQHF,TGTGCCAGCAGTTCCAGGGACAGCTCTCGACAGCCCCAGCATTTT
TRBD2,TRBJ2-1,.,TRBV4-3,CASSQEFTSGYNEQFF,TGCGCCAGCAGCCAAGAATTCACTAGCGGGTACAATGAGCAGTTCTTC
.,TRBJ1-1,few,TRBV7-9,CASAQQGAANTEAFF,TGTGCCAGCGCTCAACAGGGAGCCGCGAACACTGAAGCTTTCTTT
.,TRBJ1-5,.,TRBV20-1,CSATGHSDSQPQHF,TGCAGTGCTACCGGGCACAGTGATAGTCAGCCCCAGCATTTT
.,TRBJ1-1,few,TRBV23-1,CASSQPIQGRTEAFF,TGCGCCAGCAGTCAACCCATACAGGGAAGGACTGAAGCTTTCTTT
TRBD2,TRBJ2-7,.,TRBV9,CASSVSGGAREQYF,TGTGCCAGCAGCGTAAGCGGGGGGGCGCGAGAGCAGTACTTC
TRBD1,TRBJ1-2,few,TRBV6-5,CASRNSDWSQGGQYGYTF,TGTGCCAGCAGAAACTCCGACTGGAGCCAGGGGGGACAATATGGCTACACCTTC
TRBD2,TRBJ2-1,.,TRBV12-3/TRBV12-4,CASSPSRLAGLKEQFF,TGTGCCAGCAGTCCGTCGAGACTAGCGGGGTTGAAAGAGCAGTTCTTC
TRBD2,TRBJ2-2,.,TRBV7-8,CASRGLAGNTGELFF,TGTGCCAGCAGGGGACTAGCGGGGAACACCGGGGAGCTGTTTTTT
.,TRBJ1-1,many,TRBV15,CATSRFSDLGTEAFF,TGTGCCACCAGCAGGTTCTCAGATCTCGGCACTGAAGCTTTCTTT
TRBD2,TRBJ2-3,many,TRBV29-1,CSVAHTGTSGTDTQYF,TGCAGCGTTGCTCACACCGGGACTAGCGGAACCGATACGCAGTATTTT
.,TRBJ2-3,few,TRBV7-2,CASSLWGPGRLGDTQYF,TGTGCCAGCAGCTTATGGGGGCCCGGTCGGCTGGGAGATACGCAGTATTTT
TRBD1,TRBJ2-7,.,TRBV5-1,CASSLGQGAPRSYEQYF,TGCGCCAGCAGCTTGGGACAGGGGGCTCCTCGATCCTACGAGCAGTACTTC
.,TRBJ2-3,few,TRBV20-1,CSARDMPWGDTQYF,TGCAGTGCTAGAGATATGCCCTGGGGAGATACGCAGTATTTT
.,TRBJ2-5,.,TRBV28,CASKLQGGETQYF,TGTGCCAGTAAATTACAGGGTGGAGAGACCCAGTACTTC
.,TRBJ1-2,.,TRBV5-1,CASTGADSIDGYTF,TGCGCCAGCACCGGGGCAGACAGTATTGATGGCTACACCTTC
TRBD2,TRBJ2-3,.,TRBV7-2,CASSLATSGGATDTQYF,TGTGCCAGCAGCTTAGCAACTAGCGGGGGGGCCACAGATACGCAGTATTTT
TRBD1,TRBJ1-6,few,TRBV6-1,CASSVDRDNSPLHF,TGTGCCAGCAGCGTGGACAGGGACAATTCACCCCTCCACTTT